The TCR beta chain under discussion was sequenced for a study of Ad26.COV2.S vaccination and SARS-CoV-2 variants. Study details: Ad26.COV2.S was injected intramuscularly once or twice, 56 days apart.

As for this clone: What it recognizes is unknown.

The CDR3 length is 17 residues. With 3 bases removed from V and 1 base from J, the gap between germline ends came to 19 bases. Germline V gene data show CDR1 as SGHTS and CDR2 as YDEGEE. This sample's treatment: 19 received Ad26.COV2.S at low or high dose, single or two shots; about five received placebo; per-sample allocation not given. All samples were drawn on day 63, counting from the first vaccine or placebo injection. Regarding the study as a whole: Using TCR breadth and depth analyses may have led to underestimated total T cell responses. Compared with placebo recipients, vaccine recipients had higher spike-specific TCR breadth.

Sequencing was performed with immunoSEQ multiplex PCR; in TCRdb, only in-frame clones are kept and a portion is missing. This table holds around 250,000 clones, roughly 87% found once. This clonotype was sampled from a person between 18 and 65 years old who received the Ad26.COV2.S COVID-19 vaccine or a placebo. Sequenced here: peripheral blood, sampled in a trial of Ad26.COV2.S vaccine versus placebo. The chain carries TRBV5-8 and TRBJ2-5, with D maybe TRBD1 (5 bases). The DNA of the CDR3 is TGTGCCAGCAGCTCAAATAAATGGACAAGACTCCAAGAGACCCAGTACTTC. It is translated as CASSSNKWTRLQETQYF.